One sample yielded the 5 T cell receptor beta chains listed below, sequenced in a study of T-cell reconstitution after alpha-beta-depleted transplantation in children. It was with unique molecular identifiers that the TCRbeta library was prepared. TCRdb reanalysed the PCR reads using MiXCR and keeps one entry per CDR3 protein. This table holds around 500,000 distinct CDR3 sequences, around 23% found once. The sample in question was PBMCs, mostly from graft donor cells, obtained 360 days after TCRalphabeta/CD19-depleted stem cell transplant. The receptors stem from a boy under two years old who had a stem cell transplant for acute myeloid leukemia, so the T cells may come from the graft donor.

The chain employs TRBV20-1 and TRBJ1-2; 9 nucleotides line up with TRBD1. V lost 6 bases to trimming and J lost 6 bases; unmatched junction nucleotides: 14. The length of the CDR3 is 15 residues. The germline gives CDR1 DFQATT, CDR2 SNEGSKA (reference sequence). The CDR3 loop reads CSARGTGRGSHGYTF. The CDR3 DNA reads TGCAGTGCCCGCGGGACAGGGAGAGGTAGTCATGGCTACACCTTC.

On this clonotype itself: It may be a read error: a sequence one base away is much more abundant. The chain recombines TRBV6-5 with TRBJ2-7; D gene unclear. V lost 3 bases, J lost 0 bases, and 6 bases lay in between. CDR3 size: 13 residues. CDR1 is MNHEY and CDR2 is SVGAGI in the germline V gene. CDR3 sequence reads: CASSYGNSYEQYF. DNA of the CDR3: TGTGCCAGCAGTTATGGGAACTCCTACGAGCAGTACTTC.

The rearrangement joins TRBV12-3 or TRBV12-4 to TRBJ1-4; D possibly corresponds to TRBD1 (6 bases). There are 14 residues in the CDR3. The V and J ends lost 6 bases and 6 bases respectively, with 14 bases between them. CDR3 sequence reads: CASRIQGSDEKLFF. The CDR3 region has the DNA TGTGCCAGCAGGATACAGGGATCGGATGAAAAACTGTTTTTT.

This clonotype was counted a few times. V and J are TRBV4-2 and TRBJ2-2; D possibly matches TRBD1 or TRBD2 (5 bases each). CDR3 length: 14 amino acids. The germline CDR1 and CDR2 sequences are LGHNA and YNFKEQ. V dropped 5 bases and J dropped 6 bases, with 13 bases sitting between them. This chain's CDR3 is CASSASRGAGELFF. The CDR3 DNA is TGTGCCAGCAGCGCCAGCCGAGGGGCCGGGGAGCTGTTTTTT.

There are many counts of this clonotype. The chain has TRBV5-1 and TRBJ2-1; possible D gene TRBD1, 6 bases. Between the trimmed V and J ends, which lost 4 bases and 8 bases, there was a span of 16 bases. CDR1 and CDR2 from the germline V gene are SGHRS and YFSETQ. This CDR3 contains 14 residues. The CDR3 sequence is CASSPQTGRDEQFF. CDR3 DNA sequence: TGCGCCAGCAGCCCGCAGACAGGCAGGGATGAGCAGTTCTTC.